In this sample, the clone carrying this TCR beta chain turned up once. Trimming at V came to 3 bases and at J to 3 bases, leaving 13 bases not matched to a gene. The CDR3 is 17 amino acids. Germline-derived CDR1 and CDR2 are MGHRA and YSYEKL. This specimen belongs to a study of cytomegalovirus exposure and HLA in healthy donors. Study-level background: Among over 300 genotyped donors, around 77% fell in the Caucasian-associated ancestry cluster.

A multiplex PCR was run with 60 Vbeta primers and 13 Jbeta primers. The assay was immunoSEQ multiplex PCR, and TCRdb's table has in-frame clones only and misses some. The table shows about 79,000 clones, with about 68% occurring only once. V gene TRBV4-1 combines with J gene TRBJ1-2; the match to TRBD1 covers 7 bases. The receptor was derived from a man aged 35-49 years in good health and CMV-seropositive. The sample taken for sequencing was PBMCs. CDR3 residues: CASSQTYRDRPHYGYTF. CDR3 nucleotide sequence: TGCGCCAGCAGCCAGACGTACCGGGACAGACCGCACTATGGCTACACCTTC.